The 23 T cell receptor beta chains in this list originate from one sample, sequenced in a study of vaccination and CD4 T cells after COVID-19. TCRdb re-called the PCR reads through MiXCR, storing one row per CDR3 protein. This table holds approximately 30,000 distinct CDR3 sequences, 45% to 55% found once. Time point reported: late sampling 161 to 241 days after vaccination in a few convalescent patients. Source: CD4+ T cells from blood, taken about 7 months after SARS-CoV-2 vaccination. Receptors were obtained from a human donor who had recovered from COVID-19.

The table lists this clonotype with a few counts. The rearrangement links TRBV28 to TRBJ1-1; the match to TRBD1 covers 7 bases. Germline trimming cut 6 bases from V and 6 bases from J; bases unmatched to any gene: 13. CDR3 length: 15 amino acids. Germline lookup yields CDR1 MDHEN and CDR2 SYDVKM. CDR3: CASSRTGTVPPEAFF. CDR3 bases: TGTGCCAGCAGCAGGACCGGGACAGTCCCCCCTGAAGCTTTCTTT.

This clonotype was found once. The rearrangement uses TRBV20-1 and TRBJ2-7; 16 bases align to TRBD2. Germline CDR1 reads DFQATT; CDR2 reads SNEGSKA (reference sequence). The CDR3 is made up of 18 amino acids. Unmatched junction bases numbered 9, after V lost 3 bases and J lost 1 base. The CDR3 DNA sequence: TGCAGTGCTAGTTATCTGGGACTAGCGGGAGGGACTTCCTACGAGCAGTACTTC. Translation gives CSASYLGLAGGTSYEQYF.

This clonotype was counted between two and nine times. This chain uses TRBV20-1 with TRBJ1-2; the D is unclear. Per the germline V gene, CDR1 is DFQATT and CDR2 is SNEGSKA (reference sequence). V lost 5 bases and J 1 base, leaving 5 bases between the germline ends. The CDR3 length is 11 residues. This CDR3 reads CSAQDNYGYTF. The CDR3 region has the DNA TGCAGTGCTCAGGATAACTATGGCTACACCTTC.

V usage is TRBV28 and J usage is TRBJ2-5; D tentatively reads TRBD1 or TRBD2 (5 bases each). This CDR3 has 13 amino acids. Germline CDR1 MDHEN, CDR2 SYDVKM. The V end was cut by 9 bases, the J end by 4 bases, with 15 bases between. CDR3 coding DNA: TGTGCCAGTCGCGCCCCGGGACGAGAGACCCAGTACTTC. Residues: CASRAPGRETQYF.

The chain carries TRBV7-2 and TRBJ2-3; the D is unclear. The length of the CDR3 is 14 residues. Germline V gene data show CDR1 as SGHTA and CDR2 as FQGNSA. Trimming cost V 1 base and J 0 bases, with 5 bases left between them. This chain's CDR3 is CASSLVRSTDTQYF. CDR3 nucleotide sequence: TGTGCCAGCAGCTTAGTCAGGAGCACAGATACGCAGTATTTT. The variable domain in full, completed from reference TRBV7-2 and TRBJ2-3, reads GAGVSQSPSNKVTEKGKDVELRCDPISGHTALYWYRQSLGQGLEFLIYFQGNSAPDKSGLPSDRFSAERTGGSVSTLTIQRTQQEDSAVYLCASSLVRSTDTQYFGPGTRLTVL.

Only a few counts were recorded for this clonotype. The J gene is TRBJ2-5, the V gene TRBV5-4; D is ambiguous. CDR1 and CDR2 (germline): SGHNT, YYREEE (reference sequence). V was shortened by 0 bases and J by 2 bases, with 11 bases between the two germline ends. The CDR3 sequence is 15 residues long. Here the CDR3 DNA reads TGTGCCAGCAGCTTGGGGTTGGCAGGACAAGAGACCCAGTACTTC. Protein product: CASSLGLAGQETQYF.

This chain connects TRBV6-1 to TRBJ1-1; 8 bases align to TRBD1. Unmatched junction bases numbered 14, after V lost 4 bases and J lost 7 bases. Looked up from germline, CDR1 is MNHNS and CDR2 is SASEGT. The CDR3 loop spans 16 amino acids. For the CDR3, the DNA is TGTGCCAGCAGTGGGCCTTTGGACAGGGAGGTGAGTGAAGCTTTCTTT. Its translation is CASSGPLDREVSEAFF.

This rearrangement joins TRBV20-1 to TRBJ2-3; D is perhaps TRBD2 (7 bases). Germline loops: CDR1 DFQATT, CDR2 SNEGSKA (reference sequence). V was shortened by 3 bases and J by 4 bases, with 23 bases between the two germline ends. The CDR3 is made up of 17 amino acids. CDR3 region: CSARGSGASGSPDTQYF. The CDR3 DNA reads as TGCAGTGCTAGGGGGTCGGGGGCTAGCGGTTCCCCAGATACGCAGTATTTT.

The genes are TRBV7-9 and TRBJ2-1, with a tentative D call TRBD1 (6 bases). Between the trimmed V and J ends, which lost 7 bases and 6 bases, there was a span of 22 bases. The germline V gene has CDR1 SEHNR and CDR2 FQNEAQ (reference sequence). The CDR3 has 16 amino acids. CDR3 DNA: TGTGCCAGCACCTCTCTTCCGACAGGAGTCGGCAATGAGCAGTTCTTC. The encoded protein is CASTSLPTGVGNEQFF.

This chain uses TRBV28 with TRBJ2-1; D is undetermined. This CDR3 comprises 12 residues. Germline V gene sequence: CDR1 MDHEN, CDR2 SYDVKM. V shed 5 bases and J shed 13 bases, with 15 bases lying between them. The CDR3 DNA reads TGTGCCAGCAGTCCCCGGTACGGCGGTCAGTTCTTC. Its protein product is CASSPRYGGQFF.

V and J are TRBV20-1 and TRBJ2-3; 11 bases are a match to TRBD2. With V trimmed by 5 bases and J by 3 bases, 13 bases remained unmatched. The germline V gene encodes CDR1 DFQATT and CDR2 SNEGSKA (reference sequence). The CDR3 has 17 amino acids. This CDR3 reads CSAPQRTSGYGTDTQYF. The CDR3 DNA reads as TGCAGTGCTCCTCAAAGGACTAGCGGGTATGGGACAGATACGCAGTATTTT.

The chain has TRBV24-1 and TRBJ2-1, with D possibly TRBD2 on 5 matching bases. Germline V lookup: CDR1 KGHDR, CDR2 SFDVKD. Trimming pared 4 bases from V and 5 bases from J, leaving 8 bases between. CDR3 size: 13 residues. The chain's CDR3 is CATSEDFHNEQFF. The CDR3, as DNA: TGTGCCACCAGTGAGGACTTCCACAATGAGCAGTTCTTC.

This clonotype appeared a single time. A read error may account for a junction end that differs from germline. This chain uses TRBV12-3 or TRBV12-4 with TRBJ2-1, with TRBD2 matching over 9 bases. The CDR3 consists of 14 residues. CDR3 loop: CASRLAGAVSTQFF. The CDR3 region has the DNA TGTGCCAGCAGGTTAGCGGGAGCCGTCTCGACGCAGTTCTTC.

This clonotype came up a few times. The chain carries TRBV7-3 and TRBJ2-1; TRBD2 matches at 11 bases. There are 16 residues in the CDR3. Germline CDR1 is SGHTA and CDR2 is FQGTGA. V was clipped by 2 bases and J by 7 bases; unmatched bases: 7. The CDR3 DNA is TGTGCCAGCAGCTTACTCCCTAGCGGGAGGTTTAATGAGCAGTTCTTC. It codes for CASSLLPSGRFNEQFF.

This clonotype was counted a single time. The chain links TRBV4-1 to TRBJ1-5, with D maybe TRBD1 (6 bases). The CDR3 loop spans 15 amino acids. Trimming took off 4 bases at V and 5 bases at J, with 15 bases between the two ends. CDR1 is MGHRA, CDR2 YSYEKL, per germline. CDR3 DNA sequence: TGCGCCAGCAGCCCACTCGACAGGTCCGATCAGCCCCAGCATTTT. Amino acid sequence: CASSPLDRSDQPQHF.

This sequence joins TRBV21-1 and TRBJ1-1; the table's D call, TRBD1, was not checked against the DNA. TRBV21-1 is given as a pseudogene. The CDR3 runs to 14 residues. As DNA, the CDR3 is TGTGCCAGCAGCAAAGTGAAGGGGCCGGGTGAAGCTTTCTTT. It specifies CASSKVKGPGEAFF.

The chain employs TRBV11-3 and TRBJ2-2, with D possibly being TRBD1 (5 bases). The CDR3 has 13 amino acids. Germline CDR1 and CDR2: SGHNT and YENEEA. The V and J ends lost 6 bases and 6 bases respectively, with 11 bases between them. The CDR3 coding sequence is TGTGCCAGCAGAAAAGGGGCGTCCGGGGAGCTGTTTTTT. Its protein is CASRKGASGELFF.

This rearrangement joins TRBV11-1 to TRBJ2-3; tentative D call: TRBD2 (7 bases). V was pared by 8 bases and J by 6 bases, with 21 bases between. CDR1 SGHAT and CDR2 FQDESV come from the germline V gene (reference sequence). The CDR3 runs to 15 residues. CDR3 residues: CASGGGIDPTDTQYF. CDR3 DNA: TGTGCCAGCGGGGGGGGCATAGACCCCACGGATACGCAGTATTTT.

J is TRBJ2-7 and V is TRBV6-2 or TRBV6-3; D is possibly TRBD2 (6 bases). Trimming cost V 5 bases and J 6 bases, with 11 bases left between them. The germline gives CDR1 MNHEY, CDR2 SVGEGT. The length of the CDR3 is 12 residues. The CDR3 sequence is CASSALAPEQYF. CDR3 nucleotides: TGTGCCAGCAGTGCTCTAGCGCCCGAGCAGTACTTC.

The CDR3 nucleotides read TGTGCCAGCTCCCGACAGTTTTCCCACGAGCAGTACTTC. It codes for CASSRQFSHEQYF. The chain combines TRBV2 with TRBJ2-7; D is possibly TRBD1 (5 bases). V was clipped by 8 bases and J by 5 bases, with 16 bases between them. Germline V gene lookup returns CDR1 SNHLY and CDR2 FYNNEI. The CDR3 is 13 amino acids.

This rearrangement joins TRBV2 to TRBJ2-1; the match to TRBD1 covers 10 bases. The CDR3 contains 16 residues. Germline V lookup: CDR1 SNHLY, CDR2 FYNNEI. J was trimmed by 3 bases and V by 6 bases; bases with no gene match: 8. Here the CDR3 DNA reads TGTGCCAGCAGCCCACGGGACAGGGGCTACTACAATGAGCAGTTCTTC. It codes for CASSPRDRGYYNEQFF.

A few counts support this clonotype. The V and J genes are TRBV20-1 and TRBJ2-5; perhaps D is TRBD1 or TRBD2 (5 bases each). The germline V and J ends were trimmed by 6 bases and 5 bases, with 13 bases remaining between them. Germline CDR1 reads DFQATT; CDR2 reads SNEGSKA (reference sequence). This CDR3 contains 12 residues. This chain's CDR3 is CSASEGSETQYF. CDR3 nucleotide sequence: TGCAGTGCCAGTGAGGGGTCGGAGACCCAGTACTTC.

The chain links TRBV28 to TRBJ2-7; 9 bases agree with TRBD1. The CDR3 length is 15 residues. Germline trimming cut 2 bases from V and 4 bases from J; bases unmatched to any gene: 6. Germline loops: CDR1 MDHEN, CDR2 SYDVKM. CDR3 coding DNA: TGTGCCAGCAGTTTAGGACAGGGGTCCGGGTACGAGCAGTACTTC. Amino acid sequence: CASSLGQGSGYEQYF.